The clone carrying this T cell receptor beta chain was found once. Its antigen is unknown. This record comes from a study of T cells after posttransplantation cyclophosphamide. The CDR3 covers 13 residues. V lost 4 bases and J lost 7, with 8 bases in between. Germline V gene sequence: CDR1 SEHNR, CDR2 FQNEAQ (reference sequence). Study results and caveats: Tissue-infiltrating T cells from skin or gut overlapped little with blood T cells.

Clones were sequenced by immunoSEQ multiplex PCR, and TCRdb holds only the in-frame ones, with some missing. This repertoire shows around 30,000 clones, 75% to 90% found once; its top ten account for around 3.5%. The chain uses TRBV7-9 and TRBJ1-6, with a weak D call TRBD1 (5 bases). The origin of this receptor is a man aged 50 or older. The sequenced sample was PBMCs. The CDR3 here is CASSSAGNSPLHF. In DNA, the CDR3 is TGTGCCAGCAGCTCCGCAGGGAATTCACCCCTCCACTTT.